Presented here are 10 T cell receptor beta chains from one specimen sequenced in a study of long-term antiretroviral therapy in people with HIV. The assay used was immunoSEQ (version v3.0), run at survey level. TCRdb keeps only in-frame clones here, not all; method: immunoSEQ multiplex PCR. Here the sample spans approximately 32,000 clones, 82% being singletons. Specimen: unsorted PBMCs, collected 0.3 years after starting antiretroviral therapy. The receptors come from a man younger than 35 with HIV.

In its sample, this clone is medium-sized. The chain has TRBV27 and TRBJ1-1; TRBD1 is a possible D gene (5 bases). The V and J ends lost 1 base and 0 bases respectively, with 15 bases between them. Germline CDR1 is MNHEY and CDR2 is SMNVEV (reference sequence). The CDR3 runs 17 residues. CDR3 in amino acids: CASSLFFREPMNTEAFF. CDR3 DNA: TGTGCCAGCAGTTTATTCTTCAGGGAACCCATGAACACTGAAGCTTTCTTT.

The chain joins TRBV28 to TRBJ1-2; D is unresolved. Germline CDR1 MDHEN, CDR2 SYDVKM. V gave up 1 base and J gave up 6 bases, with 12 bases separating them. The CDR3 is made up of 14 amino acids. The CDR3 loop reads CASSLSRTQHGYTF. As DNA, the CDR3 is TGTGCCAGCAGTTTATCCCGGACCCAACATGGCTACACCTTC.

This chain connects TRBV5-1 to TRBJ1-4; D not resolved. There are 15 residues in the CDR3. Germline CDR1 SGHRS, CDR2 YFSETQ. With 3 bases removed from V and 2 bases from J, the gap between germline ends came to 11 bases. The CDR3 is CASSSLGSTNEKLFF. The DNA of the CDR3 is TGCGCCAGCAGCTCCCTAGGTTCCACTAATGAAAAACTGTTTTTT.

DNA of the CDR3: TGTGCCAGTAGTATCCCGGGACAGGGAAACTATGGCTACACCTTC. This encodes CASSIPGQGNYGYTF. V gene TRBV19 combines with J gene TRBJ1-2; the match to TRBD1 covers 9 bases. Per germline, CDR1 LNHDA and CDR2 SQIVND (reference sequence). The CDR3 runs 15 residues. Trimming cost V 3 bases and J 2 bases; bases outside gene matches: 4.

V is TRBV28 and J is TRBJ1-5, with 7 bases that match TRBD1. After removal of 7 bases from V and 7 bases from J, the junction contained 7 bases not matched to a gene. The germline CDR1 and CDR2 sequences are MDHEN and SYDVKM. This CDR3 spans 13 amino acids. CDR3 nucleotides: TGTGCCAGCATGACAGGGTTTGGGCAGCCCCAGCATTTT. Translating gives CASMTGFGQPQHF.

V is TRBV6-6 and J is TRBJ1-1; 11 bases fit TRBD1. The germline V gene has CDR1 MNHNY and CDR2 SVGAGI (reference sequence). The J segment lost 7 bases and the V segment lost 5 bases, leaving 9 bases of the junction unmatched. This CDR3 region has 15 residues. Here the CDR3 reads CASSDTDRGHSEAFF. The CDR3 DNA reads TGTGCCAGCAGTGACACGGACAGGGGGCATAGTGAAGCTTTCTTT.

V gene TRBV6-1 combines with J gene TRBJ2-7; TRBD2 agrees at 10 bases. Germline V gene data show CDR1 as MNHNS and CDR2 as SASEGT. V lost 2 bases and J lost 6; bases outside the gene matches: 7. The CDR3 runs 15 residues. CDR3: CASSELSGRAAEQYF. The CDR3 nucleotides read TGTGCCAGCAGTGAATTGAGCGGGAGGGCCGCCGAGCAGTACTTC.

This CDR3 is CSVEASGYDNEQFF. In DNA, the CDR3 is TGCAGCGTTGAGGCTAGTGGGTACGACAATGAGCAGTTCTTC. The V and J genes are TRBV29-1 and TRBJ2-1; D call uncertain. Germline V gene lookup returns CDR1 SQVTM and CDR2 ANQGSEA. V was cut by 3 bases and J by 5 bases, with 14 bases left in between. This CDR3 has 14 amino acids.

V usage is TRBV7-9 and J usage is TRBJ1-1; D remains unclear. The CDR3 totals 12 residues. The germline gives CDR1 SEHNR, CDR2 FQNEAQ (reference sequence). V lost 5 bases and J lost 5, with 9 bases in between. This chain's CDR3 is CASSPMGTEAFF. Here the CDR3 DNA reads TGTGCCAGCAGCCCGATGGGGACTGAAGCTTTCTTT.

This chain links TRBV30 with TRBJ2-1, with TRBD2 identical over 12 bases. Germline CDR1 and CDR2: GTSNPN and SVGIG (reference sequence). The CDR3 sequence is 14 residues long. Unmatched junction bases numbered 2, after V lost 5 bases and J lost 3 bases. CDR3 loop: CAWGLAGIYNEQFF. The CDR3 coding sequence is TGTGCCTGGGGACTAGCGGGGATCTACAATGAGCAGTTCTTC.